This TCR beta chain originates from a study of blood T cell repertoires in COVID-19. The overall study: COVID-19 samples collected from the United States, Italy and Spain covered acute and convalescent phases. Sample material is recorded as cDNA or gDNA derived from T cells, B-cell-depleted T cells, or PBMCs.

Patients in Seattle were enrolled during active infection, then followed longitudinally. Germline V gene lookup returns CDR1 KGHSH and CDR2 LQKENI. The CDR3 runs to 13 residues. V was pared by 5 bases and J by 5 bases, with 12 bases between. The data were produced by immunoSEQ multiplex PCR, yet TCRdb's version contains in-frame clones alone and is incomplete. The sample contains more than 250,000 clones, about 90% of which appear only once. The clonotype originates from a woman between 50 and 59 years old with COVID-19, enrolled during active disease. The chain uses TRBV18 and TRBJ2-5, with D possibly matching TRBD2 (5 bases). Sequenced input: peripheral blood. Here the CDR3 reads CASSGSEEETQYF. In nucleotides, the CDR3 is TGTGCCAGCTCAGGTAGCGAAGAGGAGACCCAGTACTTC.